The 30 T cell receptor beta chains in this list originate from one sample, sequenced in a study of T-cell memory formation after mild COVID-19 (dated by TCRdb to the early 2020s). The method was 5' RACE. The data were produced on an Illumina NovaSeq 6000. The public reads were quality trimmed at Q25 with fastp and then assembled into clones with MiXCR by TCRdb, keeping productive beta chains. All rows with the same CDR3 protein become a single entry with the most common DNA and genes. In all, the sample holds roughly 600,000 distinct CDR3 sequences, and approximately 18% of those were seen once. Of the sample, about 12% falls within the top ten clones. The sequenced sample consisted of PBMCs or a T cell subset sorted from them (not recorded which). The receptors shown here come from an adult woman who had mild COVID-19 (a few samples of this study predate the infection). The sample titles of this study are shuffled in the database, so cell type and time point are left out; the donor was told from shared clones.

This clonotype was detected once. This sequence joins TRBV18 and TRBJ2-4, with TRBD2 matching over 8 bases. Germline V lookup: CDR1 KGHSH, CDR2 LQKENI. CDR3 length equals 14 residues. V trimming: 3 bases; J trimming: 6 bases; junction bases outside the gene matches: 4. In DNA form, the CDR3 reads TGTGCCAGCTCACCCGCGGGGGGTGGAAACATTCAGTACTTC. It codes for CASSPAGGGNIQYF.

About this clonotype: A read error may account for a junction end that differs from germline. This rearrangement joins TRBV7-7 to TRBJ2-5; no clear D gene. The germline V gene encodes CDR1 SSHAT and CDR2 FNYEAQ (reference sequence). This CDR3 comprises 13 residues. CDR3 sequence: CASSLQPEETQYF. CDR3 bases: TGTGCTAGCAGCTTACAACCAGAAGAGACCCAGTACTTC. Filled out from reference TRBV7-7 and TRBJ2-5, the complete variable domain reads GAGVSQSPRYKVTKRGQDVTLRCDPISSHATLYWYQQALGQGPEFLTYFNYEAQPDKSGLPSDRFSAERPEGSISTLTIQRTEQRDSAMYRCASSLQPEETQYFGPGTRLLVL.

This clonotype was observed many times. V and J are TRBV4-1 and TRBJ1-4; TRBD1 aligns across 9 bases. In germline, CDR1 is MGHRA, CDR2 YSYEKL. V lost 6 bases, J lost 8 bases, and 10 bases stayed unmatched. This CDR3 spans 15 amino acids. CDR3 DNA sequence: TGCGCCAGCAGGGTACAGGGGGCCCCGGGGGAAAAACTGTTTTTT. Amino acids: CASRVQGAPGEKLFF.

The CDR3, as DNA: TGTGCCATCAGTCGCGTTGCAGAGTATTCACCCCTCCACTTT. Translation gives CAISRVAEYSPLHF. The chain employs TRBV10-3 and TRBJ1-6; no clear D. The CDR3 is 14 residues long. The V end lost 5 bases, the J end lost 8 bases, and 13 bases lay between the germline ends. The germline gives CDR1 ENHRY, CDR2 SYGVKD.

This clonotype was seen a few times. CDR3: CASSFRESSQGYTF. The CDR3 DNA sequence: TGTGCCAGCAGTTTCAGGGAATCTTCTCAGGGCTACACCTTC. The chain links TRBV12-3 or TRBV12-4 to TRBJ1-2; D perhaps matches TRBD1 (5 bases). Trimming left V 3 bases short and J 8 bases short, with 16 bases between. This CDR3 is built from 14 residues.

The genes are TRBV5-1 and TRBJ2-7; D not resolved. Trimming removed 2 bases at V and 2 bases at J, with 8 bases between. Germline V gene data show CDR1 as SGHRS and CDR2 as YFSETQ. The CDR3 contains 13 residues. This CDR3 is CASSFGEAYEQYF. CDR3 nucleotide sequence: TGCGCCAGCAGCTTTGGAGAGGCCTACGAGCAGTACTTC.

This chain connects TRBV7-9 to TRBJ2-7; D remains unclear. Germline V CDR1 and CDR2: SEHNR, FQNEAQ (reference sequence). CDR3 size: 11 residues. The V gene lost 8 bases and the J gene lost 6 bases, with 11 bases spanning the gap. The CDR3, as DNA: TGTGCCAGCTCTCGTTCCGCCGAGCAGTACTTC. Its protein product is CASSRSAEQYF.

Ten or more counts support this clonotype. The chain links TRBV29-1 to TRBJ2-1; D is unresolved. The germline CDR1 and CDR2 sequences are SQVTM and ANQGSEA. This CDR3 comprises 11 residues. Trimming pared 2 bases from V and 12 bases from J, leaving 11 bases between. The CDR3 sequence: CSVERVDRQFF. DNA for the CDR3: TGCAGCGTTGAACGAGTAGATCGGCAGTTCTTC.

This clonotype turned up a few times. The chain recombines TRBV5-1 with TRBJ2-7, with D possibly matching TRBD2 (5 bases). CDR3 size: 14 residues. Between the trimmed V and J ends, which lost 6 bases and 4 bases, there was a span of 17 bases. The V gene's germline CDR1 is SGHRS and CDR2 YFSETQ. The CDR3 protein is CASMDSYAEYEQYF. The CDR3 DNA sequence: TGCGCCAGCATGGACTCGTATGCGGAATACGAGCAGTACTTC.

This chain links TRBV6-5 with TRBJ2-7, with 8 bases fitting TRBD1. Germline CDR1 reads MNHEY; CDR2 reads SVGAGI. V lost 6 bases to trimming and J lost 6 bases; unmatched junction nucleotides: 4. The CDR3 consists of 12 residues. The CDR3 region has the DNA TGTGCCAGCAGAAGACAGGGGAGCGAGCAGTACTTC. Protein: CASRRQGSEQYF.

V is TRBV7-2 and J is TRBJ2-2; 11 bases line up with TRBD2. Trimming removed 3 bases from V and 1 base from J; junction bases left unmatched: 4. The CDR3 consists of 17 residues. Germline CDR1 and CDR2: SGHTA and FQGNSA. CDR3 in DNA: TGTGCCAGCAGCTTCATCACTAGCGGGGGGAACACCGGGGAGCTGTTTTTT. Translating gives CASSFITSGGNTGELFF.

This clonotype has just a few counts. The CDR3 spells CSARDRLSGNTIYF. As DNA, the CDR3 is TGCAGTGCTCGGGACCGACTCTCTGGAAACACCATATATTTT. The chain joins TRBV20-1 to TRBJ1-3; a weak D match, TRBD1 (5 bases). V was pared by 5 bases and J by 0 bases, with 11 bases between. Germline loops: CDR1 DFQATT, CDR2 SNEGSKA (reference sequence). The CDR3 spans 14 residues.

This clonotype was picked up a small number of times. The chain has TRBV20-1 and TRBJ1-2; D perhaps matches TRBD1 (5 bases). Germline V CDR1 and CDR2: DFQATT, SNEGSKA (reference sequence). Trimming took off 6 bases at V and 3 bases at J, with 20 bases between the two ends. The CDR3 loop spans 15 amino acids. In DNA, the CDR3 is TGCAGTGCCCCGACAGTGTTGAGTCAGGACTATGGCTACACCTTC. Translating it yields CSAPTVLSQDYGYTF.

This clonotype has more than one count but fewer than ten. The V gene is TRBV5-1, the J gene TRBJ2-1, with 8 bases matching TRBD2. Unmatched junction bases numbered 9, after V lost 0 bases and J lost 4 bases. Per the germline V gene, CDR1 is SGHRS and CDR2 is YFSETQ. The CDR3 consists of 17 residues. The CDR3 loop is CASSLGPSGSTYNEQFF. Written as DNA, the CDR3 is TGCGCCAGCAGCTTGGGCCCCAGCGGGAGCACTTACAATGAGCAGTTCTTC.

The CDR3 DNA sequence: TGTGCCAGCAGCTCATATAGCGGCTCCTACGAGCAGTACTTC. Translation: CASSSYSGSYEQYF. V and J are TRBV7-6 and TRBJ2-7; a weak D match, TRBD2 (6 bases). The CDR3 extends over 14 amino acids. Germline values: CDR1 SGHVS, CDR2 FNYEAQ. The V gene lost 4 bases and the J gene lost 0 bases, with 10 bases spanning the gap.

The rearrangement links TRBV20-1 to TRBJ2-1, with 8 bases fitting TRBD1. Per the germline V gene, CDR1 is DFQATT and CDR2 is SNEGSKA (reference sequence). CDR3 length equals 14 residues. Trimming took 3 bases from V and 4 from J; bases not matched to a gene: 5. As DNA, the CDR3 is TGCAGTGCTAGCAGGACAGGGACTTACAATGAGCAGTTCTTC. Translation: CSASRTGTYNEQFF.

V is TRBV20-1 and J is TRBJ1-2; D is perhaps TRBD1 (5 bases). The CDR3 has 14 amino acids. V was shortened by 1 base and J by 8 bases, with 17 bases between the two germline ends. Germline loops: CDR1 DFQATT, CDR2 SNEGSKA (reference sequence). CDR3 sequence (DNA): TGCAGTGCTAGAGCCGGGCGACAGCTTACCGGCTACACCTTC. It yields the protein CSARAGRQLTGYTF.

This chain joins TRBV7-8 and TRBJ1-4, with D perhaps TRBD1 (6 bases). Germline V gene lookup returns CDR1 SGHVS and CDR2 FQNEAQ. CDR3 length equals 15 residues. Trimming removed 4 bases at V and 5 bases at J, with 14 bases between. The CDR3 sequence: CASSSRQETNEKLFF. CDR3 coding DNA: TGTGCCAGCAGCTCACGACAGGAAACAAATGAAAAACTGTTTTTT.

This clonotype occurred many times. Mismatch with germline at one junction end may stem from a read error. The DNA of the CDR3 is TGTGCCAGCAGTTTAGCCGTGGATGAGCAGTTCTTC. It encodes CASSLAVDEQFF. The chain uses TRBV7-9 and TRBJ2-1; no clear D gene. This CDR3 is built from 12 residues. Germline values: CDR1 SEHNR, CDR2 FQNEAQ (reference sequence).

The chain recombines TRBV7-6 with TRBJ1-2; D is possibly TRBD1 (5 bases). This CDR3 comprises 12 residues. V was cut by 5 bases and J by 7 bases, with 11 bases left in between. Germline V gene data show CDR1 as SGHVS and CDR2 as FNYEAQ. The CDR3 here is CASSADRGGYTF. The CDR3 nucleotides are TGTGCCAGCAGCGCCGACAGAGGTGGCTACACCTTC. Supplemented by reference TRBV7-6 and TRBJ1-2, the full variable domain reads GAGVSQSPRYKVTKRGQDVALRCDPISGHVSLYWYRQALGQGPEFLTYFNYEAQQDKSGLPNDRFSAERPEGSISTLTIQRTEQRDSAMYRCASSADRGGYTFGSGTRLTVV.

The gene calls are TRBV9 and TRBJ1-5; no firm D call. In germline, CDR1 is SGDLS, CDR2 YYNGEE. This CDR3 is built from 15 residues. Trimming pared 0 bases from V and 2 bases from J, leaving 9 bases between. The CDR3 loop reads CASSVDPGGNQPQHF. The DNA for the CDR3 is TGTGCCAGCAGCGTAGACCCCGGAGGCAATCAGCCCCAGCATTTT.

This clonotype was seen only a few times. The chain combines TRBV12-3 or TRBV12-4 with TRBJ2-2; tentative D call: TRBD2 (5 bases). Trimming took off 3 bases at V and 3 bases at J, with 11 bases between the two ends. The CDR3 spans 15 residues. In DNA form, the CDR3 reads TGTGCCAGCAGTTTTCGGGAAAAGGACACCGGGGAGCTGTTTTTT. Encoded protein: CASSFREKDTGELFF.

The chain links TRBV6-2 or TRBV6-3 to TRBJ2-1, with TRBD2 matching 11 bases. Trimming cost V 0 bases and J 6 bases; bases outside gene matches: 4. CDR3 size: 16 residues. Germline V gene lookup returns CDR1 MNHEY and CDR2 SVGEGT. The CDR3 spells CASSYSRLAGSNEQFF. In DNA, the CDR3 is TGTGCCAGCAGTTACTCGAGACTAGCGGGAAGCAATGAGCAGTTCTTC.

This clonotype was detected only a few times. V is TRBV7-6 and J is TRBJ2-7; 13 nucleotides agree with TRBD2. The length of the CDR3 is 17 residues. CDR1 and CDR2 (germline): SGHVS, FNYEAQ. Trimming took 8 bases from V and 5 from J; bases not matched to a gene: 15. The CDR3 loop reads CASHDYELLAGGNEQYF. The CDR3 DNA reads TGTGCCAGCCATGATTATGAACTACTAGCGGGAGGGAACGAGCAGTACTTC.

The V gene is TRBV6-1, the J gene TRBJ2-5; the match to TRBD1 covers 10 bases. Germline assignment: CDR1 MNHNS and CDR2 SASEGT. V lost 5 bases and J lost 5; bases outside the gene matches: 11. This CDR3 is 16 amino acids long. CDR3 in DNA: TGTGCCAGCAGTATCGCCGGGACAGGGGCGGGCGAGACCCAGTACTTC. Translation: CASSIAGTGAGETQYF.

In this sample, this clonotype turned up a few times. This sequence joins TRBV6-5 and TRBJ1-1, with D perhaps TRBD1 (5 bases). This CDR3 contains 15 residues. The germline V gene encodes CDR1 MNHEY and CDR2 SVGAGI. Trimming pared 0 bases from V and 1 base from J, leaving 9 bases between. CDR3 region: CASSYSRTTNTEAFF. Written as DNA, the CDR3 is TGTGCCAGCAGTTACTCGCGGACAACGAACACTGAAGCTTTCTTT.

In this sample, this clonotype turned up a few times. CDR3 DNA sequence: TGTGCCACTTCTAGCGGGAGGGCCAGGACTAACAATGAGCAGTTCTTC. It specifies CATSSGRARTNNEQFF. The chain couples TRBV24-1 to TRBJ2-1, with 12 bases fitting TRBD2. The CDR3 is made up of 16 amino acids. Germline-derived CDR1 and CDR2 are KGHDR and SFDVKD. Trimming cost V 10 bases and J 5 bases; bases outside gene matches: 11.

This clonotype was picked up a small number of times. The chain uses TRBV7-8 and TRBJ1-1; TRBD1 matches at 9 bases. Germline V lookup: CDR1 SGHVS, CDR2 FQNEAQ. Trimming cost V 5 bases and J 4 bases; bases outside gene matches: 20. The CDR3 length is 19 residues. The CDR3 reads CASSPLAWDRALRGTEAFF. Written as DNA, the CDR3 is TGTGCCAGCAGCCCTCTGGCCTGGGACAGGGCCTTAAGGGGCACTGAAGCTTTCTTT.

The CDR3 nucleotides are TGTGCCAGCAGTGGGATCGAGGCGAACACCGGGGAGCTGTTTTTT. Its protein product is CASSGIEANTGELFF. The chain joins TRBV2 to TRBJ2-2; D unresolved. The germline V gene encodes CDR1 SNHLY and CDR2 FYNNEI. This CDR3 has 15 amino acids. Between the trimmed V and J ends, which lost 4 bases and 0 bases, there was a span of 9 bases.

This clonotype has a handful of counts. V gene TRBV2 combines with J gene TRBJ2-7; D is possibly TRBD2 (6 bases). CDR3 length equals 16 residues. Germline CDR1 reads SNHLY; CDR2 reads FYNNEI. V was shortened by 3 bases and J by 0 bases, with 15 bases between the two germline ends. CDR3 coding DNA: TGTGCCAGCAGTGAGACTAGGCCCTGGTCCTCCTACGAGCAGTACTTC. Its translation: CASSETRPWSSYEQYF.